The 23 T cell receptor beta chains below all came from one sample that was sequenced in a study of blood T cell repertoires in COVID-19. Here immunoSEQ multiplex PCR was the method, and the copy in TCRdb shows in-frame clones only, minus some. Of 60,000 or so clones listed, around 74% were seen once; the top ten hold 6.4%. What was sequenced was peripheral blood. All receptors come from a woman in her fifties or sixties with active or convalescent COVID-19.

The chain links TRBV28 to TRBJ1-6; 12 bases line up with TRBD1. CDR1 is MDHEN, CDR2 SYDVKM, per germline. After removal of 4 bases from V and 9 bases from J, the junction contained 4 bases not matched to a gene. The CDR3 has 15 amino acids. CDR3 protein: CASSSGTGGGSPLHF. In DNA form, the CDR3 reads TGTGCCAGCAGTTCGGGGACAGGGGGCGGTTCACCCCTCCACTTT.

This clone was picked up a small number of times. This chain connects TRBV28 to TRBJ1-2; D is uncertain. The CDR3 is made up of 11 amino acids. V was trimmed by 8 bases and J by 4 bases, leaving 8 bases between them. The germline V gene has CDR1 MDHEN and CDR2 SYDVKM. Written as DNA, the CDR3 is TGTGCCAGCGAGGGAAGCTATGGCTACACCTTC. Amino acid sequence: CASEGSYGYTF.

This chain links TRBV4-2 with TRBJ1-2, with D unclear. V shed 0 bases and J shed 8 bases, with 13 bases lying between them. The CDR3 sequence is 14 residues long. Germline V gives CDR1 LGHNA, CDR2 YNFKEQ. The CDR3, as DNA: TGTGCCAGCAGCCAAGACGGGGTCTGGCGAGGCTACACCTTC. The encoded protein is CASSQDGVWRGYTF.

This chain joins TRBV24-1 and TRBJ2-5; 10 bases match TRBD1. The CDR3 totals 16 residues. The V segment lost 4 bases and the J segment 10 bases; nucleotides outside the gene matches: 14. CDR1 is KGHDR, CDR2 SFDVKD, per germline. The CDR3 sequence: CATSEPTGGGLGIQYF. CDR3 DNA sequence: TGTGCCACCAGTGAGCCGACAGGGGGCGGGCTCGGCATCCAGTACTTC.

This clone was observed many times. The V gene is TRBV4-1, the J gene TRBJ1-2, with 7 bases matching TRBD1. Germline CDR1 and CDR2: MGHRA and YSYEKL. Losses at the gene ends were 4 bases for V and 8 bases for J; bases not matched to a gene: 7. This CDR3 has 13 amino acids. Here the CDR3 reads CASSRGGLMGYTF. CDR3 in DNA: TGCGCCAGCAGCCGAGGGGGCTTAATGGGCTACACCTTC.

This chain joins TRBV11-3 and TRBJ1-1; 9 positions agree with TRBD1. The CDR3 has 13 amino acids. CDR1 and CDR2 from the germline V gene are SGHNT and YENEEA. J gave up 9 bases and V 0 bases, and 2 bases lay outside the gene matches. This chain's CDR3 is CASSLEGTGKAFF. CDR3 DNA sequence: TGTGCCAGCAGCTTAGAAGGGACAGGGAAAGCTTTCTTT.

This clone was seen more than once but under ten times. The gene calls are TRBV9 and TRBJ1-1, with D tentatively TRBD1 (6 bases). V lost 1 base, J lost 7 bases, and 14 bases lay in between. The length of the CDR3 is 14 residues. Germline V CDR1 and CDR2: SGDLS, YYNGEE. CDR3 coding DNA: TGTGCCAGCAGCGTATACCGGGAACAGGGTGAAGCTTTCTTT. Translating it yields CASSVYREQGEAFF.

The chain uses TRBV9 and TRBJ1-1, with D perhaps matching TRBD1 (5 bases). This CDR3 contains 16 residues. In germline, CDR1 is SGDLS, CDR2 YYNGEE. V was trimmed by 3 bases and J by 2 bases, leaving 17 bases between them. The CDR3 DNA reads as TGTGCCAGCAGCGGACCACGTGGGGGACTTAACACTGAAGCTTTCTTT. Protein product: CASSGPRGGLNTEAFF.

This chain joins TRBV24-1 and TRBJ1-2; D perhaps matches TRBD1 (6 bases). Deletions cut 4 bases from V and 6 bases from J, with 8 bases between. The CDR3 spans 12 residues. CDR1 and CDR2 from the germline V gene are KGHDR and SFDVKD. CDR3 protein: CATSDRGHGYTF. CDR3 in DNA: TGTGCCACCAGTGACAGGGGCCATGGCTACACCTTC.

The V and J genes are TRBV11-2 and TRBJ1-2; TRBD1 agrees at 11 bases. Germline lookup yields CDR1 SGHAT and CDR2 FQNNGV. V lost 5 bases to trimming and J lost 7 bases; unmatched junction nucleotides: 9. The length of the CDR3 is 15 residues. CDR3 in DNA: TGTGCCAGCAGCGCCGGACAGGGGGCGATCTCTGGCTACACCTTC. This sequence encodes CASSAGQGAISGYTF.

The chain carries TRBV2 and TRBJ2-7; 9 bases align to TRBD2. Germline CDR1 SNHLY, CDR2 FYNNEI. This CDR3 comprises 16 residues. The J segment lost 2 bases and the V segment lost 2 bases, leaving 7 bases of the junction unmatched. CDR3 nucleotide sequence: TGTGCCAGCAGTGAACTCGGCGGGAGGGGGGCCTACGAGCAGTACTTC. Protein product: CASSELGGRGAYEQYF.

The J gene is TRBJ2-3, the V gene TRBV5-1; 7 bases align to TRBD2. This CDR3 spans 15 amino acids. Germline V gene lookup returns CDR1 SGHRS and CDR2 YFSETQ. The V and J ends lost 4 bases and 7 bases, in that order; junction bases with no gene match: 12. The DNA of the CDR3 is TGCGCCAGCAGCCATGCTAGCGGTACCACTAATACGCAGTATTTT. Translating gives CASSHASGTTNTQYF. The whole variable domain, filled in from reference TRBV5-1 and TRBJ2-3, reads KAGVTQTPRYLIKTRGQQVTLSCSPISGHRSVSWYQQTPGQGLQFLFEYFSETQRNKGNFPGRFSGRQFSNSRSEMNVSTLELGDSALYLCASSHASGTTNTQYFGPGTRLTVL.

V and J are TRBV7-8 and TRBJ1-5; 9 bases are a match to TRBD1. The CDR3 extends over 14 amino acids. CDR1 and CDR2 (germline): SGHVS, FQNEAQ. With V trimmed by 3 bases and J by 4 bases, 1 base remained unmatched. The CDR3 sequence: CASSFGQGNQPQHF. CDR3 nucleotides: TGTGCCAGCAGCTTTGGACAGGGGAATCAGCCCCAGCATTTT.

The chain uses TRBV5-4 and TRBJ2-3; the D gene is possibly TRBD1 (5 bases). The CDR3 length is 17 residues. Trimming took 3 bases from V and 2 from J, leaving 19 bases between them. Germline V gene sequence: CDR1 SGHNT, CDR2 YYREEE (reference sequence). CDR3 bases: TGTGCCAGCAGCTCGTTACGTTCTAGGGGCTCCACAGATACGCAGTATTTT. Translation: CASSSLRSRGSTDTQYF. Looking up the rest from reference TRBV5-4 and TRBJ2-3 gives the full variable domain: ETGVTQSPTHLIKTRGQQVTLRCSSQSGHNTVSWYQQALGQGPQFIFQYYREEENGRGNFPPRFSGLQFPNYSSELNVNALELDDSALYLCASSSLRSRGSTDTQYFGPGTRLTVL.

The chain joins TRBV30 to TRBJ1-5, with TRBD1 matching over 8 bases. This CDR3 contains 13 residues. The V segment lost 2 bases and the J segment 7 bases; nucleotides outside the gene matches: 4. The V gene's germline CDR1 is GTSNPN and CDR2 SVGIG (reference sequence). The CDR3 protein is CAWSTQGAQPQHF. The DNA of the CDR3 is TGTGCCTGGAGTACCCAGGGGGCCCAGCCCCAGCATTTT.

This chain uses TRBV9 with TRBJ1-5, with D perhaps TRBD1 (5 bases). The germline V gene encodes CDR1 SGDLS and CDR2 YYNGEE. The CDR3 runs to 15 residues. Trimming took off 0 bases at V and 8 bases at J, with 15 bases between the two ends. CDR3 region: CASSVGGESREPQHF. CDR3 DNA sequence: TGTGCCAGCAGCGTAGGCGGGGAGTCCAGGGAGCCCCAGCATTTT.

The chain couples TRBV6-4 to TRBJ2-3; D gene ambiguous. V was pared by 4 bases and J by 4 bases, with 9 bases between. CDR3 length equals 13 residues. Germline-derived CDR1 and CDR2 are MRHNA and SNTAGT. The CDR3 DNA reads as TGTGCCAGCAGTGTCGAGCGATCAGATACGCAGTATTTT. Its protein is CASSVERSDTQYF.

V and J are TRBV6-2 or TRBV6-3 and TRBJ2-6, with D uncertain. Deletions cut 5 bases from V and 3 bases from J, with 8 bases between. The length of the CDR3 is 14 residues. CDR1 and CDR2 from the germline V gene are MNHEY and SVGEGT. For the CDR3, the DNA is TGTGCCAGCAGTCGAACTGGTGGGGCCAACGTCCTGACTTTC. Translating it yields CASSRTGGANVLTF.

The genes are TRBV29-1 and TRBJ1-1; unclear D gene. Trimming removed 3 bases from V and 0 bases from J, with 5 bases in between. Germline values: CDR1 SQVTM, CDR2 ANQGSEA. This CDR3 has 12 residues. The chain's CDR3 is CSVERLNTEAFF. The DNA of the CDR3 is TGCAGCGTTGAGCGGCTGAACACTGAAGCTTTCTTT.

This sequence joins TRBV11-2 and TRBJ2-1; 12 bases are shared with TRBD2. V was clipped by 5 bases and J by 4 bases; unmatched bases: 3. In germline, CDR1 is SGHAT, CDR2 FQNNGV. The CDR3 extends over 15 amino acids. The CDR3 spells CASSPGTSGYNEQFF. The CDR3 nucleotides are TGTGCCAGCAGCCCAGGGACTAGCGGGTACAATGAGCAGTTCTTC. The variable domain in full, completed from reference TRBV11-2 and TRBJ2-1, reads EAGVAQSPRYKIIEKRQSVAFWCNPISGHATLYWYQQILGQGPKLLIQFQNNGVVDDSQLPKDRFSAERLKGVDSTLKIQPAKLEDSAVYLCASSPGTSGYNEQFFGPGTRLTVL.

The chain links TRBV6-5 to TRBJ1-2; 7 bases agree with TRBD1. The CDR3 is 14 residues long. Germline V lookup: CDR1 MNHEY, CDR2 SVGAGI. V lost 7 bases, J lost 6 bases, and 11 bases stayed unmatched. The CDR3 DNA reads TGTGCCAGCACCGACCCAGGGGGTCTTGATGGCTACACCTTC. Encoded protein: CASTDPGGLDGYTF.

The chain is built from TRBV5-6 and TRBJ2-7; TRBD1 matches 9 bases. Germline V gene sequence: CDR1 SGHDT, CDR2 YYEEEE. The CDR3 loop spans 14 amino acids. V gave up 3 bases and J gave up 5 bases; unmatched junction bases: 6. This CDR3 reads CASSSLDRGNEQYF. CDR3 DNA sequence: TGTGCCAGCAGCTCTCTGGACAGGGGAAACGAGCAGTACTTC.

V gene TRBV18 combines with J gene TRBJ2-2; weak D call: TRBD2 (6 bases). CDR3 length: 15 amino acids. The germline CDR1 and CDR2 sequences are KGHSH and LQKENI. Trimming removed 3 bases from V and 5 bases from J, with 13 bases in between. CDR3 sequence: CASSPRGAQTGELFF. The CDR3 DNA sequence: TGTGCCAGCTCACCCCGCGGGGCCCAGACCGGGGAGCTGTTTTTT.